This passage covers 17 T cell receptor beta chains from one sample sequenced in a study of early T cells in non-severe SARS-CoV-2 infection. TCRdb reprocessed the 5' RACE reads via MiXCR and lists one record per CDR3 protein. The data show 55,000 to 70,000 distinct CDR3 sequences, about a tenth seen once. Sequencing used whole blood. The receptors shown here come from an adult who was a healthcare worker with PCR-confirmed SARS-CoV-2 infection or an uninfected control (not recorded which).

This clonotype appeared many times. J is TRBJ1-5 and V is TRBV3-1; D gene unclear. Germline V lookup: CDR1 LGHDT, CDR2 YNNKEL (reference sequence). V was clipped by 1 base and J by 6 bases, with 10 bases between them. This CDR3 spans 14 amino acids. The CDR3 coding sequence is TGTGCCAGCAGCCAAGCCCGGGGTCGTCAGCCCCAGCATTTT. This gives the protein CASSQARGRQPQHF.

This clonotype has only one observation. This chain uses TRBV2 with TRBJ1-1; D uncertain. The germline V and J ends were trimmed by 6 bases and 7 bases, with 18 bases remaining between them. Germline CDR1 is SNHLY and CDR2 is FYNNEI. The CDR3 runs 14 residues. CDR3 loop: CASRSRVGFHEAFF. The CDR3 nucleotides read TGTGCCAGCAGGTCGAGGGTGGGATTTCATGAAGCTTTCTTT.

This chain links TRBV5-5 with TRBJ1-5; no definite D call. Germline loops: CDR1 SGHKS, CDR2 YYEKEE (reference sequence). V lost 3 bases to trimming and J lost 9 bases, with 16 bases between them. CDR3 length equals 14 residues. DNA for the CDR3: TGTGCCAGCAGCTATCTCCAGGTAGAGGGGCCCCAGCATTTT. Protein product: CASSYLQVEGPQHF.

This clonotype has only a few counts. The V gene is TRBV20-1, the J gene TRBJ2-1; D is unclear. The CDR3 totals 14 residues. Germline V gene sequence: CDR1 DFQATT, CDR2 SNEGSKA (reference sequence). Trimming took 3 bases from V and 6 from J, leaving 15 bases between them. In nucleotides, the CDR3 is TGCAGTGCTAGGGCCGACCGGCCCTCCAATGAGCAGTTCTTC. It yields the protein CSARADRPSNEQFF.

In regard to this clonotype: This may be a read error, as it is one base from a much larger clone. The CDR3 coding sequence is TGCAGTTCAGGGACAGGGGAATCACCCCTCCACTTT. Its translation: CSSGTGESPLHF. The chain joins TRBV20-1 to TRBJ1-6, with 10 nucleotides matching TRBD1. This CDR3 has 12 amino acids. The V segment lost 8 bases and the J segment 10 bases; nucleotides outside the gene matches: 5. Germline V lookup: CDR1 DFQATT, CDR2 SNEGSKA (reference sequence).

In this sample, this clonotype turned up a few times. This chain uses TRBV6-6 with TRBJ1-2; 7 positions match TRBD1. Germline loops: CDR1 MNHNY, CDR2 SVGAGI (reference sequence). The CDR3 contains 15 residues. V shed 0 bases and J 8 bases; nucleotides not matched to a gene: 9. For the CDR3, the DNA is TGTGCCAGCAGTTACTCGGCCGGACAGGTGAAGGGCTACACCTTC. This sequence encodes CASSYSAGQVKGYTF.

In this sample, this clonotype turned up many times. The gene calls are TRBV10-2 and TRBJ2-5, with TRBD2 as a possible D gene (6 bases). CDR3 length equals 17 residues. CDR1 is WSHSY and CDR2 is SAAADI in the germline V gene. Trimming took 4 bases from V and 4 from J, leaving 22 bases between them. CDR3 protein: CASSGGLPGEVAETQYF. In DNA, the CDR3 is TGCGCCAGCAGTGGGGGCCTTCCGGGGGAGGTTGCAGAGACCCAGTACTTC.

This clonotype was observed at least ten times. The rearrangement links TRBV24-1 to TRBJ2-2; 7 positions agree with TRBD1. Germline V lookup: CDR1 KGHDR, CDR2 SFDVKD. This CDR3 comprises 14 residues. Unmatched junction bases numbered 2, after V lost 7 bases and J lost 1 base. CDR3 sequence: CATRGQMNTGELFF. The CDR3 bases are TGTGCCACCAGGGGACAGATGAACACCGGGGAGCTGTTTTTT.

This clonotype occurred a few times. V and J are TRBV2 and TRBJ2-1, with 9 bases lining up with TRBD2. CDR3 length: 13 residues. The V gene end was trimmed by 10 bases and the J gene end by 5 bases; junction bases not matched to a gene: 6. In germline, CDR1 is SNHLY, CDR2 FYNNEI. CDR3 bases: TGTGCCACCCCTAGCGGGACCGACAATGAGCAGTTCTTC. Translating gives CATPSGTDNEQFF.

V is TRBV13 and J is TRBJ2-1, with 7 bases identical to TRBD1. The CDR3 sequence is 13 residues long. Losses at the gene ends were 1 base for V and 6 bases for J; bases not matched to a gene: 0. Germline CDR1 and CDR2: PRHDT and FYEKMQ (reference sequence). The CDR3 is CASSLDRGNEQFF. Here the CDR3 DNA reads TGTGCCAGCAGCTTAGACAGGGGCAATGAGCAGTTCTTC.

The genes are TRBV12-3 or TRBV12-4 and TRBJ2-1, with 7 positions matching TRBD1. The length of the CDR3 is 15 residues. The junction had 8 bases not matched to a gene; V was cut back by 3 bases and J by 6 bases. The CDR3 sequence: CASSFWDSWVNEQFF. CDR3 bases: TGTGCCAGCAGTTTTTGGGACAGCTGGGTCAATGAGCAGTTCTTC.

V and J are TRBV20-1 and TRBJ2-7, with TRBD1 matching 10 bases. Per the germline V gene, CDR1 is DFQATT and CDR2 is SNEGSKA (reference sequence). CDR3 length: 15 amino acids. The J segment lost 2 bases and the V segment lost 3 bases, leaving 7 bases of the junction unmatched. The CDR3 DNA sequence: TGCAGTGCTAGTCCCCGGGACAGGGGAGCCTACGAGCAGTACTTC. This encodes CSASPRDRGAYEQYF.

This clonotype showed up just a few times. The chain has TRBV2 and TRBJ2-3; 13 nucleotides agree with TRBD2. Germline loops: CDR1 SNHLY, CDR2 FYNNEI. The CDR3 has 16 residues. J was trimmed by 6 bases and V by 5 bases; bases with no gene match: 8. CDR3 in amino acids: CASSSGLAGAYDTQYF. Written as DNA, the CDR3 is TGTGCCAGCAGTTCCGGACTAGCGGGAGCATACGATACGCAGTATTTT. Combining the CDR3 with reference TRBV2 and TRBJ2-3 gives the whole variable domain EPEVTQTPSHQVTQMGQEVILRCVPISNHLYFYWYRQILGQKVEFLVSFYNNEISEKSEIFDDQFSVERPDGSNFTLKIRSTKLEDSAMYFCASSSGLAGAYDTQYFGPGTRLTVL.

This clonotype has a count of ten or more. CDR3 in DNA: TGTGCCAGCAGTAGCTATACCGGGCCGACTCTCGAGCAGTTCTTC. This sequence encodes CASSSYTGPTLEQFF. This chain uses TRBV7-3 with TRBJ2-1; D uncertain. The CDR3 contains 15 residues. Trimming removed 6 bases at V and 10 bases at J, with 22 bases between. CDR1 is SGHTA, CDR2 FQGTGA, per germline.

This clonotype was counted many times. The chain recombines TRBV6-5 with TRBJ2-7; 11 nucleotides align to TRBD2. The CDR3 extends over 15 amino acids. Trimming removed 3 bases from V and 4 bases from J; junction bases left unmatched: 5. Germline CDR1 MNHEY, CDR2 SVGAGI. CDR3 loop: CASSYHRTSGYEQYF. CDR3 nucleotides: TGTGCCAGCAGTTATCACCGGACTAGCGGGTACGAGCAGTACTTC.

The chain has TRBV7-8 and TRBJ1-3, with TRBD1 as a possible D gene (5 bases). V was cut by 5 bases and J by 3 bases, with 14 bases left in between. Germline assignment: CDR1 SGHVS and CDR2 FQNEAQ. The CDR3 is 15 residues long. This CDR3 reads CASSLHGAGGNTIYF. The CDR3 coding sequence is TGTGCCAGCAGCCTACATGGGGCAGGTGGAAACACCATATATTTT.

The chain links TRBV28 to TRBJ2-1; TRBD2 matches at 9 bases. There are 14 residues in the CDR3. Germline-derived CDR1 and CDR2 are MDHEN and SYDVKM. The junction had 5 bases not matched to a gene; V was cut back by 2 bases and J by 9 bases. CDR3 sequence: CASSLLREGGEQFF. Written as DNA, the CDR3 is TGTGCCAGCAGTTTACTGCGGGAGGGAGGTGAGCAGTTCTTC.